The 5 T cell receptor beta chains reported below all come from one sample, sequenced in a study of T cell responses to AZD1222 COVID-19 vaccine. Some clones are missing from TCRdb's copy, which holds only in-frame ones; the method was immunoSEQ multiplex PCR. The data hold roughly 150,000 clones, with approximately 92% observed a single time. The sample was peripheral blood, taken on day 0 of AZD1222 vaccination. The receptor set was obtained from an adult in good health.

CDR3 sequence (DNA): TGTGCCAGCAGCTTAGTAGCGGGCACAGATACGCAGTATTTT. It encodes CASSLVAGTDTQYF. The chain couples TRBV7-2 to TRBJ2-3, with D possibly being TRBD2 (6 bases). Trimming shortened V by 1 base and J by 1 base, and 6 bases separated the two germline ends. The germline V gene has CDR1 SGHTA and CDR2 FQGNSA. The CDR3 is 14 residues long.

A few counts support this clone. The chain recombines TRBV15 with TRBJ1-6, with D perhaps matching TRBD1 (6 bases). The germline CDR1 and CDR2 sequences are LNHNV and YYDKDF (reference sequence). The CDR3 is made up of 16 amino acids. V shed 0 bases and J shed 10 bases, with 16 bases lying between them. The CDR3 DNA is TGTGCCACCAGCAGAGATCGGTCAAAAGGGGGATCACCCCTCCACTTT. Amino acids: CATSRDRSKGGSPLHF.

CDR3 DNA sequence: TGTGCCAGCAGCTTAGATTCTTGGGGCGGGGAGCTGTTTTTT. Amino acids: CASSLDSWGGELFF. The rearrangement joins TRBV11-2 to TRBJ2-2; the D is unclear. V lost 0 bases and J 7 bases, leaving 9 bases between the germline ends. This CDR3 contains 14 residues. Germline V CDR1 and CDR2: SGHAT, FQNNGV.

This clone was found once. V is TRBV6-5 and J is TRBJ2-3, with 10 nucleotides matching TRBD2. V lost 7 bases and J lost 2; bases outside the gene matches: 6. There are 15 residues in the CDR3. CDR1 is MNHEY, CDR2 SVGAGI, per germline. The CDR3 DNA reads TGTGCCAGCACCGATAGCGGGGGGAACACAGATACGCAGTATTTT. Its translation is CASTDSGGNTDTQYF.

The chain uses TRBV4-1 and TRBJ2-5; 10 bases match TRBD2. The V and J ends lost 2 bases and 4 bases, in that order; junction bases with no gene match: 7. Germline V gives CDR1 MGHRA, CDR2 YSYEKL. The CDR3 has 16 amino acids. CDR3: CASSQLSGGAVETQYF. The CDR3 DNA follows: TGCGCCAGCAGCCAATTGAGCGGGGGGGCCGTAGAGACCCAGTACTTC.